The 13 T cell receptor beta chains listed next were all sequenced from one sample in a study of early T cells in non-severe SARS-CoV-2 infection. TCRdb analysed the 5' RACE reads with MiXCR anew, one entry per CDR3 protein. The repertoire has fewer than 95,000 distinct CDR3 sequences, approximately 17% of them found once; the top ten carry 4.5% to 6.5%. The sequencing here drew on whole blood, taken at baseline. The receptor source for this set is an adult who was a healthcare worker with PCR-confirmed SARS-CoV-2 infection or an uninfected control (not recorded which).

This clonotype was seen ten or more times. V usage is TRBV5-1 and J usage is TRBJ1-1; possible D gene TRBD1, 5 bases. Germline V gene lookup returns CDR1 SGHRS and CDR2 YFSETQ. Trimming left V 1 base short and J 7 bases short, with 11 bases between. This CDR3 contains 13 residues. The CDR3 DNA sequence: TGCGCCAGCAGCTTGAAAATGGACATTGAAGCTTTCTTT. Protein sequence: CASSLKMDIEAFF.

V usage is TRBV5-4 and J usage is TRBJ2-3; no reliable D call. Trimming took 4 bases from V and 2 from J, leaving 8 bases between them. The CDR3 is 13 residues long. CDR1 and CDR2 from the germline V gene are SGHNT and YYREEE (reference sequence). CDR3 bases: TGTGCCAGCAGCGCTTGGGCCACAGATACGCAGTATTTT. Translated: CASSAWATDTQYF.

This chain connects TRBV30 to TRBJ2-5; 8 bases align to TRBD2. J was trimmed by 6 bases and V by 2 bases; bases with no gene match: 14. The germline V gene has CDR1 GTSNPN and CDR2 SVGIG (reference sequence). This CDR3 has 16 amino acids. In nucleotides, the CDR3 is TGTGCCTGGAGTCCGACCCCCAGTCCGGGAGGGCAGACCCAGTACTTC. It encodes CAWSPTPSPGGQTQYF. The full variable domain, its missing parts supplied by reference TRBV30 and TRBJ2-5, is SQTIHQWPATLVQPVGSPLSLECTVEGTSNPNLYWYRQAAGRGLQLLFYSVGIGQISSEVPQNLSASRPQDRQFILSSKKLLLSDSGFYLCAWSPTPSPGGQTQYFGPGTRLLVL.

This clonotype was found a few times. CDR3 sequence reads: CATSESGASYNEQFF. The CDR3 region has the DNA TGTGCCACCAGTGAATCAGGGGCTTCCTACAATGAGCAGTTCTTC. The chain employs TRBV24-1 and TRBJ2-1, with D tentatively TRBD1 (6 bases). In germline, CDR1 is KGHDR, CDR2 SFDVKD. V dropped 4 bases and J dropped 1 base, with 10 bases sitting between them. The CDR3 contains 15 residues.

In this sample, this clonotype turned up once. V is TRBV3-1 and J is TRBJ1-2, with TRBD1 matching over 9 bases. J gave up 6 bases and V 0 bases, and 8 bases lay outside the gene matches. Germline V gene data show CDR1 as LGHDT and CDR2 as YNNKEL (reference sequence). The CDR3 extends over 16 amino acids. CDR3 sequence reads: CASSQEEEQGANGYTF. DNA of the CDR3: TGTGCCAGCAGCCAAGAAGAAGAACAGGGGGCGAATGGCTACACCTTC.

This clonotype turned up a few times. The genes are TRBV9 and TRBJ2-3; 15 bases are shared with TRBD2. This CDR3 region has 16 residues. Germline V gene sequence: CDR1 SGDLS, CDR2 YYNGEE. V lost 5 bases, J lost 3 bases, and 4 bases stayed unmatched. CDR3 DNA: TGTGCCAGCAGTCCCGGGACTAGCGGGAGGACAGATACGCAGTATTTT. It encodes CASSPGTSGRTDTQYF.

This chain links TRBV20-1 with TRBJ2-2, with 7 bases fitting TRBD2. The CDR3 totals 14 residues. Germline lookup yields CDR1 DFQATT and CDR2 SNEGSKA (reference sequence). The V segment lost 5 bases and the J segment 0 bases; nucleotides outside the gene matches: 3. As DNA, the CDR3 is TGCAGTGCTCGAGCGGGGTCGAACACCGGGGAGCTGTTTTTT. It encodes CSARAGSNTGELFF.

This clonotype came up a few times. The chain is built from TRBV6-5 and TRBJ2-5, with unresolved D. Per the germline V gene, CDR1 is MNHEY and CDR2 is SVGAGI. This CDR3 spans 14 amino acids. Trimming pared 4 bases from V and 5 bases from J, leaving 14 bases between. CDR3 protein: CASSFSSVGETQYF. The CDR3, as DNA: TGTGCCAGCAGTTTTAGTTCAGTGGGGGAGACCCAGTACTTC.

This clonotype was observed at least ten times. The chain couples TRBV6-2 or TRBV6-3 to TRBJ1-5, with D uncertain. The CDR3 length is 16 residues. CDR1 is MNHEY, CDR2 SVGEGT, per germline. Trimming took 2 bases from V and 0 from J, leaving 11 bases between them. The CDR3 loop reads CASSYQSSYSNQPQHF. CDR3 sequence (DNA): TGTGCCAGCAGTTACCAGAGCTCTTATAGCAATCAGCCCCAGCATTTT.

Notes on this clonotype: Relative to the germline gene, one junction end is altered; a read error may explain this. The chain links TRBV11-2 to TRBJ2-3; D remains unclear. Germline V lookup: CDR1 SGHAT, CDR2 FQNNGV. The CDR3 is 13 amino acids. In DNA, the CDR3 is TGTGCCAGCAGCCTAGATCTGGCAGATACGCAGTATTTT. Its translation is CASSLDLADTQYF.

V gene TRBV6-5 combines with J gene TRBJ2-3; D might be TRBD1 (5 bases). Per germline, CDR1 MNHEY and CDR2 SVGAGI. This CDR3 has 14 residues. The germline V and J ends were trimmed by 2 bases and 2 bases, with 8 bases remaining between them. The CDR3 protein is CASSYRQLTDTQYF. The CDR3 coding sequence is TGTGCCAGCAGTTACAGACAGCTCACAGATACGCAGTATTTT.

This clonotype came up a few times. This chain joins TRBV14 and TRBJ2-7; no definite D call. The CDR3 covers 13 residues. The germline V gene encodes CDR1 SGHDN and CDR2 FVKESK. V shed 4 bases and J shed 0 bases, with 7 bases lying between them. The CDR3, as DNA: TGTGCCAGCAGCCCCCCGGGCTCCTACGAGCAGTACTTC. Translation gives CASSPPGSYEQYF.

CDR3 sequence: CSARVRGEAFF. CDR3 coding DNA: TGCAGTGCTAGAGTGCGGGGGGAAGCTTTCTTT. This chain joins TRBV20-1 and TRBJ1-1; a possible D gene is TRBD1 (5 bases). Trimming took 1 base from V and 8 from J, leaving 8 bases between them. This CDR3 region has 11 residues. CDR1 is DFQATT and CDR2 is SNEGSKA in the germline V gene (reference sequence).